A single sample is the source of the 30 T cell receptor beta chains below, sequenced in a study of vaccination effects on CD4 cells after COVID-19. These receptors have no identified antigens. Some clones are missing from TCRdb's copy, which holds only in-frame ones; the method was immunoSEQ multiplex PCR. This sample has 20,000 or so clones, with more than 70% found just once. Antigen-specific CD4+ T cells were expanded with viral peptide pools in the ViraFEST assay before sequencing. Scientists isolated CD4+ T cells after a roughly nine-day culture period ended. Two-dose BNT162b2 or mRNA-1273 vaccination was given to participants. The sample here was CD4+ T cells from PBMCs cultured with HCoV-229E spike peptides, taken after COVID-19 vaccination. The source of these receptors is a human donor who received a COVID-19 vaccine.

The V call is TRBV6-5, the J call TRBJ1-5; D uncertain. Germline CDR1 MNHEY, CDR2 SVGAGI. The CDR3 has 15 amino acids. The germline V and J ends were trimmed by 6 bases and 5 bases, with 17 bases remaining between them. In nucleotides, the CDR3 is TGTGCCAGCAGAGTTACGGCGGGAGTGGATCAGCCCCAGCATTTT. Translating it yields CASRVTAGVDQPQHF.

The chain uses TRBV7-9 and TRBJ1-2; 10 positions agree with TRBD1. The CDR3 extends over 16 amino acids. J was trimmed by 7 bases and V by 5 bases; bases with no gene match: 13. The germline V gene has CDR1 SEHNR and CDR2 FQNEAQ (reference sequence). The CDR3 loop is CASSRDFDRGRSGYTF. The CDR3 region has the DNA TGTGCCAGCAGCCGCGACTTCGACAGGGGGCGAAGTGGCTACACCTTC.

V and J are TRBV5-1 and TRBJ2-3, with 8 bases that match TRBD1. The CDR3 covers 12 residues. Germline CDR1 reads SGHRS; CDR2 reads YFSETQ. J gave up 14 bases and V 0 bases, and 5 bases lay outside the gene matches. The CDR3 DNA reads TGCGCCAGCAGCTTGGATGGACAGGGCGTGTATTTT. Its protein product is CASSLDGQGVYF.

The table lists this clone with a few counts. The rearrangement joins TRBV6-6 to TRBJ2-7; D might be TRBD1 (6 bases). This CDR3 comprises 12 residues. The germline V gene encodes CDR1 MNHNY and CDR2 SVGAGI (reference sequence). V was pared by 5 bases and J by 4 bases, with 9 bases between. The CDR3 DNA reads TGTGCCAGCAGTGGGACAAGTTACGAGCAGTACTTC. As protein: CASSGTSYEQYF.

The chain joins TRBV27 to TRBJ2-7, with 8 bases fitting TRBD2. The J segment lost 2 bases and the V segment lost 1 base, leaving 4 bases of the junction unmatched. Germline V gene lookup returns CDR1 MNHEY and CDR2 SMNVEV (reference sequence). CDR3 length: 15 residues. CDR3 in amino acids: CASSLYGRDAYEQYF. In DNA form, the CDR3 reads TGTGCCAGCAGTTTATACGGGAGGGATGCCTACGAGCAGTACTTC.

The CDR3 sequence is CASSDSNTGELFF. CDR3 in DNA: TGTGCCAGCAGCGACTCGAACACCGGGGAGCTGTTTTTT. This rearrangement joins TRBV11-2 to TRBJ2-2; no definite D call. Trimming cost V 5 bases and J 0 bases, with 4 bases left between them. The length of the CDR3 is 13 residues. Per the germline V gene, CDR1 is SGHAT and CDR2 is FQNNGV.

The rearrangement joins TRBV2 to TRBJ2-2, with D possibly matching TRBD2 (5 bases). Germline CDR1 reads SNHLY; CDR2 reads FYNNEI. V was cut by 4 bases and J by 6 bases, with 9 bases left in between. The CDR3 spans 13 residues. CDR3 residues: CASSVEGPGELFF. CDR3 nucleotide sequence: TGTGCCAGCAGTGTCGAGGGCCCCGGGGAGCTGTTTTTT.

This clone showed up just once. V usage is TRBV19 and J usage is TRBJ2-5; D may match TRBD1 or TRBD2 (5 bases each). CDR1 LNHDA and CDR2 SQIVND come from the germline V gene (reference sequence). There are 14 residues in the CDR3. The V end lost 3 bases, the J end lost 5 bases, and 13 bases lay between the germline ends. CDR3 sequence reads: CASSIQTEGETQYF. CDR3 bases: TGTGCCAGTAGTATTCAGACAGAGGGGGAGACCCAGTACTTC.

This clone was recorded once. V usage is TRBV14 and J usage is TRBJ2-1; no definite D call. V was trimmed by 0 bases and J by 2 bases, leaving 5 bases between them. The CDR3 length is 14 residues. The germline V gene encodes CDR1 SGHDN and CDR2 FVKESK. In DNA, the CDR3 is TGTGCCAGCAGCCAAGATTGGACCTACAATGAGCAGTTCTTC. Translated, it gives CASSQDWTYNEQFF.

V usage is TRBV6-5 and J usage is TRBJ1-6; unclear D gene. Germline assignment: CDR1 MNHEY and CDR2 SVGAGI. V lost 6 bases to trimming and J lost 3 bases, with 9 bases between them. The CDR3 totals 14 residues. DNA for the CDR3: TGTGCCAGCAGGACCGACAACTATAATTCACCCCTCCACTTT. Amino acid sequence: CASRTDNYNSPLHF.

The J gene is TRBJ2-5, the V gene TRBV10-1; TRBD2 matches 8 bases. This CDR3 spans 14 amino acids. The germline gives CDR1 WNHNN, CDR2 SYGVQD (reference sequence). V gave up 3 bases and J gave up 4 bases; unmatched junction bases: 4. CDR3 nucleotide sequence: TGCGCCAGCAGTGACGCCGGGAGGGGAGAGACCCAGTACTTC. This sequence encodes CASSDAGRGETQYF.

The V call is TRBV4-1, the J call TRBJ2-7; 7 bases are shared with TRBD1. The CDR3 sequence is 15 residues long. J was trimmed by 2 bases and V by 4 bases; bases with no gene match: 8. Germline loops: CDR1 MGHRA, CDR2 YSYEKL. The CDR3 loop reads CASSPVPRGPYEQYF. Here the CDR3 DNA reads TGCGCCAGCAGCCCCGTTCCTAGGGGGCCCTACGAGCAGTACTTC.

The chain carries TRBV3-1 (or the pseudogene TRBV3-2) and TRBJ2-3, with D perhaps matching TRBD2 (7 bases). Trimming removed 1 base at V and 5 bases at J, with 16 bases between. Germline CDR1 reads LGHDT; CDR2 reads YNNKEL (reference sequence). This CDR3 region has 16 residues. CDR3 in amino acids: CASSQVSRGGKDTQYF. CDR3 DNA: TGTGCCAGCAGCCAAGTGAGTAGGGGGGGCAAAGATACGCAGTATTTT.

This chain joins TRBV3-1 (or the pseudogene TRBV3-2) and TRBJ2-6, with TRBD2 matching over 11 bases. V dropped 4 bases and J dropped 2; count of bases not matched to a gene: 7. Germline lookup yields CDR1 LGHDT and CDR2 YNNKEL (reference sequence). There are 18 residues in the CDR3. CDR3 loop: CASSPITSGGPGANVLTF. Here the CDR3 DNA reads TGTGCCAGCAGCCCGATTACTAGCGGGGGACCTGGGGCCAACGTCCTGACTTTC.

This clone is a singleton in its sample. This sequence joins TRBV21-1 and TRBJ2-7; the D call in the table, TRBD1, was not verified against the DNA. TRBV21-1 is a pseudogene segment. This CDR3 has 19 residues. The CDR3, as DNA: TGTGCCAGCAGCAAAGATAAAACAGTTTTTATCCCCTTTATCTACGAGCAGTACTTC. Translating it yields CASSKDKTVFIPFIYEQYF.

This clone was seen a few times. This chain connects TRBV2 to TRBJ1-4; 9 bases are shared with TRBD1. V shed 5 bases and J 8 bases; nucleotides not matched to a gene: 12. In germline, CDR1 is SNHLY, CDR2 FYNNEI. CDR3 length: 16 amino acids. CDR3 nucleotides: TGTGCCAGCAGTCAAAGTGGGCTGACAGGGGGGGAAAAACTGTTTTTT. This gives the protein CASSQSGLTGGEKLFF.

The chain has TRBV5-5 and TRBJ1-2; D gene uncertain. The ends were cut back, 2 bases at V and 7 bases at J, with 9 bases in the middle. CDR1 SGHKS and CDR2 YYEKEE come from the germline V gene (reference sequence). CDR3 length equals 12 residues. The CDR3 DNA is TGTGCCAGCAGCTTCGATCAGTTTGGCTACACCTTC. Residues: CASSFDQFGYTF.

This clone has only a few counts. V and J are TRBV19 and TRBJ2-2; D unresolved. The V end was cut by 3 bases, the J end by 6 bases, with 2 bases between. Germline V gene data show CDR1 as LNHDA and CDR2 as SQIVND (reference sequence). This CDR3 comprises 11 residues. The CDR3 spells CASSIAGELFF. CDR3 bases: TGTGCCAGTAGTATTGCCGGGGAGCTGTTTTTT. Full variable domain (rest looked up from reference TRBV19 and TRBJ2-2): DGGITQSPKYLFRKEGQNVTLSCEQNLNHDAMYWYRQDPGQGLRLIYYSQIVNDFQKGDIAEGYSVSREKKESFPLTVTSAQKNPTAFYLCASSIAGELFFGEGSRLTVL.

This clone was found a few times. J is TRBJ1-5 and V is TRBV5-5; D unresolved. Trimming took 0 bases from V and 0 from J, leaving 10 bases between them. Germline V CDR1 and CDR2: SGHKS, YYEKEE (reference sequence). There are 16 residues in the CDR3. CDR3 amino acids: CASSLGSGLSNQPQHF. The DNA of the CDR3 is TGTGCCAGCAGCTTGGGTTCCGGGCTTAGCAATCAGCCCCAGCATTTT. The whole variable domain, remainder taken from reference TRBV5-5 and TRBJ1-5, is DAGVTQSPTHLIKTRGQQVTLRCSPISGHKSVSWYQQVLGQGPQFIFQYYEKEERGRGNFPDRFSARQFPNYSSELNVNALLLGDSALYLCASSLGSGLSNQPQHFGDGTRLSIL.

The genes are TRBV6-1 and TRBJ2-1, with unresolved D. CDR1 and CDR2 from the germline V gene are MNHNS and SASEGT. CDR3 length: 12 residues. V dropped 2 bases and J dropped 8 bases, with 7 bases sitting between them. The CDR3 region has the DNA TGTGCCAGCAGTGAAATAGGATATGAGCAGTTCTTC. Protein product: CASSEIGYEQFF.

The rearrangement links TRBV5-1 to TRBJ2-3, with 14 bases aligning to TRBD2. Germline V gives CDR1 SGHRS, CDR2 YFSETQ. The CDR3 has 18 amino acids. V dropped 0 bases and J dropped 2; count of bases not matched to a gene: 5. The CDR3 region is CASSLGLAGGPITDTQYF. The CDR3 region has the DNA TGCGCCAGCAGCTTGGGACTAGCGGGAGGGCCGATCACAGATACGCAGTATTTT.

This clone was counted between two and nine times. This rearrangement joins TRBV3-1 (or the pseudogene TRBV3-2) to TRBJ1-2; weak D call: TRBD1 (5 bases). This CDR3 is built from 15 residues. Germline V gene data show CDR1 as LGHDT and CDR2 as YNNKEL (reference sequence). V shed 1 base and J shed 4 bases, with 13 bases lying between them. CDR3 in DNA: TGTGCCAGCAGCCAAGCCTTGGACAAGCGCTATGGCTACACCTTC. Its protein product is CASSQALDKRYGYTF.

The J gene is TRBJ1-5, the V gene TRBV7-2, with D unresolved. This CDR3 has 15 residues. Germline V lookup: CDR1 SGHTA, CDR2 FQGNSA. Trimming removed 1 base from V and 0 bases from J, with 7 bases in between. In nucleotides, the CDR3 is TGTGCCAGCAGCTTAGGCCAGTCTAGCAATCAGCCCCAGCATTTT. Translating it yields CASSLGQSSNQPQHF.

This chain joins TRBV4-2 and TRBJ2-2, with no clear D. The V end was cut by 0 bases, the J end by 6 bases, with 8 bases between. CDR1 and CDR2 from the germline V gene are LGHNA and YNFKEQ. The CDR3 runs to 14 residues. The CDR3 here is CASSQDMPPGELFF. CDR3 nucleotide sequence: TGTGCCAGCAGCCAAGATATGCCTCCCGGGGAGCTGTTTTTT.

The CDR3 DNA reads as TGTGCCAGCAGCTTCTCACAGGGGATATACAATGAGCAGTTCTTC. Amino acid sequence: CASSFSQGIYNEQFF. The rearrangement joins TRBV11-3 to TRBJ2-1, with 7 bases that match TRBD1. Germline lookup yields CDR1 SGHNT and CDR2 YENEEA. V lost 3 bases to trimming and J lost 4 bases; unmatched junction nucleotides: 6. The CDR3 covers 15 residues.

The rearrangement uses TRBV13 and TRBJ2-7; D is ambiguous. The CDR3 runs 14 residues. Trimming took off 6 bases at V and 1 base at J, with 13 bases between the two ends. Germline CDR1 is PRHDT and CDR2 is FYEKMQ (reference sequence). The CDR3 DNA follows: TGTGCCAGCAGTCAACAGCAACTATCCTACGAGCAGTACTTC. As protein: CASSQQQLSYEQYF.

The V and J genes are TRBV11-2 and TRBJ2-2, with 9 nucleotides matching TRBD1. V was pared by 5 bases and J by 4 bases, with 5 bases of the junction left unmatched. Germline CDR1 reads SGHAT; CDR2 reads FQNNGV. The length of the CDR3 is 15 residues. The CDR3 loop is CASSPQGAGTGELFF. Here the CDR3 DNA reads TGTGCCAGCAGCCCACAGGGGGCAGGCACCGGGGAGCTGTTTTTT. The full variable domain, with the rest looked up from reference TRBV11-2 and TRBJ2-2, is EAGVAQSPRYKIIEKRQSVAFWCNPISGHATLYWYQQILGQGPKLLIQFQNNGVVDDSQLPKDRFSAERLKGVDSTLKIQPAKLEDSAVYLCASSPQGAGTGELFFGEGSRLTVL.

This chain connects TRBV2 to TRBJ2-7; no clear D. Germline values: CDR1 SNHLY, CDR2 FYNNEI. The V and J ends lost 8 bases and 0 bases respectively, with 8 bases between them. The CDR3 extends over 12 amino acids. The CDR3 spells CASSSDSYEQYF. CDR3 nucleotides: TGTGCCAGCTCTTCAGACTCCTACGAGCAGTACTTC.

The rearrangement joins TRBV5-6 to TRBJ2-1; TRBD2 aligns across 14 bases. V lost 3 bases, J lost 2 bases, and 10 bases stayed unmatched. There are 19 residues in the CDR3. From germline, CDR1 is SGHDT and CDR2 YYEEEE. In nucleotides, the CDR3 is TGTGCCAGCAGCTCGGGACTAGCGGGAGTAGGGGGGGCCTACAATGAGCAGTTCTTC. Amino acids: CASSSGLAGVGGAYNEQFF.

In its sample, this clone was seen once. The CDR3 protein is CASSLDGGSYNEQFF. The DNA for the CDR3 is TGTGCCAGCAGCTTAGACGGGGGTTCCTACAATGAGCAGTTCTTC. This chain joins TRBV7-7 and TRBJ2-1; a weak D match, TRBD2 (6 bases). The CDR3 spans 15 residues. CDR1 and CDR2 from the germline V gene are SSHAT and FNYEAQ (reference sequence). Trimming shortened V by 1 base and J by 1 base, and 8 bases separated the two germline ends.